The sequence of this T cell receptor beta chain was determined in a study of beta chain features in type 1 diabetes. Whole-study context: Healthy donors resembled patients in age, gender and cell yields. Study results and caveats: Insertion counts at VDJ junctions were lower in type 1 diabetes patients, who also showed more deletions there. The naive, central memory and Treg TCRB repertoires of patients appeared to be more similar to one another than those of healthy donors. All four CD4+ subsets from Type 1 diabetes patients carried moderately but significantly shorter TCRB CDR3s.

The CDR3 runs 13 residues. Germline CDR1 MDHEN, CDR2 SYDVKM. Trimming removed 8 bases at V and 4 bases at J, with 12 bases between. Expressed TCRB transcripts were sequenced because the entire RNA isolate underwent reverse transcription. Generated by immunoSEQ multiplex PCR, the TCRdb table keeps only in-frame clones and is missing some. The sample has 300,000 or so clones, around 9.3% seen once; the top ten hold roughly 0.99%. Of note for this clone: The antigen remains undetermined.

This TCR was recovered from a man under 40 with type 1 diabetes. Source material: central memory CD4+ T cells from blood. This chain links TRBV28 with TRBJ1-5; maybe TRBD1 (5 bases). The DNA of the CDR3 is TGTGCCAGCGCGGCAAAGGGGAATCAGCCCCAGCATTTT. Protein: CASAAKGNQPQHF.